The 29 T cell receptor beta chains given below trace back to one sample, sequenced in a study of OX40 agonist ivuxolimab in advanced cancers. The protocol was immunoSEQ multiplex PCR, while the TCRdb copy is restricted to in-frame clones and leaves out a portion. Of fewer than 90,000 clones detected, approximately 93% appear once; the ten largest clones hold about 6.7%. Sequences were derived from CD4+ or CD8+ T cells sorted from blood, sampled in a trial of the OX40 agonist ivuxolimab. The receptors here all came from an adult with an advanced solid tumor such as melanoma, head and neck, liver or kidney cancer.

The chain couples TRBV5-1 to TRBJ1-3; the match to TRBD1 covers 7 bases. The germline gives CDR1 SGHRS, CDR2 YFSETQ. V dropped 0 bases and J dropped 2; count of bases not matched to a gene: 2. CDR3 length: 15 residues. CDR3 sequence: CASSLDRGTGNTIYF. CDR3 in DNA: TGCGCCAGCAGCTTGGACAGGGGAACTGGAAACACCATATATTTT.

This rearrangement joins TRBV7-2 to TRBJ2-1; D not resolved. Germline V CDR1 and CDR2: SGHTA, FQGNSA. Trimming shortened V by 5 bases and J by 7 bases, and 6 bases separated the two germline ends. CDR3 size: 11 residues. The CDR3 loop is CASSLSNEQFF. In DNA form, the CDR3 reads TGTGCCAGCAGCCTAAGTAATGAGCAGTTCTTC.

The chain couples TRBV4-1 to TRBJ2-3; D remains unclear. V dropped 0 bases and J dropped 6 bases, with 7 bases sitting between them. This CDR3 comprises 13 residues. Germline lookup yields CDR1 MGHRA and CDR2 YSYEKL. The CDR3 bases are TGCGCCAGCAGCCAAGAACTGCCGGATACGCAGTATTTT. It is translated as CASSQELPDTQYF.

The chain joins TRBV30 to TRBJ1-5, with D uncertain. V shed 1 base and J shed 2 bases, with 3 bases lying between them. The germline V gene encodes CDR1 GTSNPN and CDR2 SVGIG (reference sequence). The CDR3 has 12 residues. CDR3 amino acids: CAWSGGNQPQHF. The CDR3 bases are TGTGCCTGGAGTGGGGGCAATCAGCCCCAGCATTTT. The full variable domain, its missing parts supplied by reference TRBV30 and TRBJ1-5, is SQTIHQWPATLVQPVGSPLSLECTVEGTSNPNLYWYRQAAGRGLQLLFYSVGIGQISSEVPQNLSASRPQDRQFILSSKKLLLSDSGFYLCAWSGGNQPQHFGDGTRLSIL.

This clone was seen a single time. The genes are TRBV15 and TRBJ2-7; 9 positions agree with TRBD1. Germline CDR1 and CDR2: LNHNV and YYDKDF (reference sequence). This CDR3 region has 23 residues. The V segment lost 1 base and the J segment 0 bases; nucleotides outside the gene matches: 25. The CDR3 coding sequence is TGTGCCACCAGCAGAGTACGGTTCGTGAGCACAGGGGGCTTCCCTATGAACTCCTACGAGCAGTACTTC. It specifies CATSRVRFVSTGGFPMNSYEQYF.

DNA for the CDR3: TGTGCCAGCAGTGGAGGGTGGTACAATGAGCAGTTCTTC. Amino acid sequence: CASSGGWYNEQFF. The V and J genes are TRBV25-1 and TRBJ2-1; TRBD2 is a possible D gene (5 bases). CDR3 length: 13 residues. Trimming cost V 4 bases and J 4 bases, with 8 bases left between them. The germline V gene has CDR1 MGHDK and CDR2 SYGVNS.

In this sample, this clone turned up once. V usage is TRBV25-1 and J usage is TRBJ2-3, with 14 bases matching TRBD2. Trimming removed 1 base from V and 1 base from J; junction bases left unmatched: 1. The V gene's germline CDR1 is MGHDK and CDR2 SYGVNS. The CDR3 consists of 17 residues. CDR3 DNA: TGTGCCAGCAGTGAATGGGGACTAGCGGGAGGCACAGATACGCAGTATTTT. Its protein product is CASSEWGLAGGTDTQYF.

The chain uses TRBV27 and TRBJ1-1, with D tentatively TRBD1 (6 bases). Per the germline V gene, CDR1 is MNHEY and CDR2 is SMNVEV (reference sequence). This CDR3 has 13 amino acids. V was shortened by 6 bases and J by 7 bases, with 15 bases between the two germline ends. CDR3 in amino acids: CASSQDSGNEAFF. In DNA form, the CDR3 reads TGTGCCAGCAGCCAGGACAGTGGAAATGAAGCTTTCTTT.

The rearrangement uses TRBV9 and TRBJ1-2, with D maybe TRBD1 (6 bases). V dropped 3 bases and J dropped 6 bases, with 18 bases sitting between them. CDR3 length equals 15 residues. Germline V gene lookup returns CDR1 SGDLS and CDR2 YYNGEE. CDR3 sequence: CASSGRGAGKDGYTF. The CDR3 DNA reads TGTGCCAGCAGCGGTAGGGGGGCAGGAAAGGATGGCTACACCTTC.

The chain combines TRBV7-2 with TRBJ2-1, with 8 bases that match TRBD2. CDR1 is SGHTA and CDR2 is FQGNSA in the germline V gene. The CDR3 is 14 amino acids. The CDR3 coding sequence is TGTGCGAGCGGGCCGGCGGGAGGTCGGAATGAGCAGTTCTTC. It specifies CASGPAGGRNEQFF.

The J gene is TRBJ2-7, the V gene TRBV12-5; 8 bases are a match to TRBD1. Germline V gene sequence: CDR1 LGHNT, CDR2 FRNRAP. This CDR3 has 16 amino acids. V was clipped by 4 bases and J by 2 bases; unmatched bases: 10. CDR3 loop: CASGWETGQGPYEQYF. For the CDR3, the DNA is TGTGCTAGTGGTTGGGAGACTGGACAGGGCCCCTACGAGCAGTACTTC.

CDR3 DNA: TGTGCCAGCATTGGCAGGCTCAATCAGCCCCAGCATTTT. This codes for CASIGRLNQPQHF. The chain couples TRBV6-1 to TRBJ1-5; no clear D gene. The CDR3 is 13 amino acids. From germline, CDR1 is MNHNS and CDR2 SASEGT. V dropped 7 bases and J dropped 3 bases, with 10 bases sitting between them.

This rearrangement joins TRBV28 to TRBJ1-1; no clear D. The CDR3 contains 12 residues. V was clipped by 5 bases and J by 7 bases, with 11 bases between them. Germline CDR1 and CDR2: MDHEN and SYDVKM. DNA of the CDR3: TGTGCCAGCAGTCTAGGGCCAGTTGAAGCTTTCTTT. This sequence encodes CASSLGPVEAFF.

The chain combines TRBV5-1 with TRBJ2-5; 12 nucleotides agree with TRBD2. There are 17 residues in the CDR3. CDR1 and CDR2 from the germline V gene are SGHRS and YFSETQ. V was clipped by 0 bases and J by 6 bases; unmatched bases: 9. Here the CDR3 reads CASSLVSSGRARKTQYF. The CDR3 DNA follows: TGCGCCAGCAGCTTGGTATCTAGCGGGAGGGCTAGAAAGACCCAGTACTTC.

This chain joins TRBV11-2 and TRBJ1-3, with a possible D match to TRBD1 (5 bases). The V gene lost 3 bases and the J gene lost 4 bases, with 10 bases spanning the gap. The CDR3 totals 14 residues. Germline CDR1 is SGHAT and CDR2 is FQNNGV. CDR3 in DNA: TGTGCCAGCAGCTTCAGGGCGCGAGGAAACACCATATATTTT. Translated, it gives CASSFRARGNTIYF.

The J gene is TRBJ1-4, the V gene TRBV9, with a possible D match to TRBD1 (5 bases). The CDR3 is 15 residues long. Trimming took 6 bases from V and 3 from J, leaving 15 bases between them. The germline V gene encodes CDR1 SGDLS and CDR2 YYNGEE. CDR3 coding DNA: TGTGCCAGCACCCCCTCCGGGACGGCTAATGAAAAACTGTTTTTT. This translates into CASTPSGTANEKLFF.

The chain links TRBV27 to TRBJ2-1; 9 bases agree with TRBD2. The length of the CDR3 is 16 residues. Germline V gene sequence: CDR1 MNHEY, CDR2 SMNVEV (reference sequence). The trim removed 1 base at V and 0 bases at J, leaving 1 base unmatched. In DNA form, the CDR3 reads TGTGCCAGCAGTTTATATAGCGGGAGCTCCTACAATGAGCAGTTCTTC. This encodes CASSLYSGSSYNEQFF.

This clone showed up just once. The chain couples TRBV27 to TRBJ2-4, with 9 bases identical to TRBD1. In germline, CDR1 is MNHEY, CDR2 SMNVEV (reference sequence). With V trimmed by 4 bases and J by 5 bases, 0 bases remained unmatched. CDR3 length equals 13 residues. CDR3 amino acids: CASSWTGENIQYF. The CDR3 region has the DNA TGTGCCAGCAGTTGGACAGGGGAAAACATTCAGTACTTC.

The J gene is TRBJ1-1, the V gene TRBV5-1; no firm D call. This CDR3 is built from 15 residues. V was clipped by 4 bases and J by 4 bases, with 17 bases between them. CDR1 is SGHRS and CDR2 is YFSETQ in the germline V gene. CDR3 coding DNA: TGCGCCAGCAGCCCTGCGACGGGCCTTAGCACTGAAGCTTTCTTT. Amino acid sequence: CASSPATGLSTEAFF.

The chain links TRBV19 to TRBJ1-2; D remains ambiguous. The V and J ends lost 5 bases and 5 bases respectively, with 9 bases between them. The CDR3 has 12 residues. Germline V gives CDR1 LNHDA, CDR2 SQIVND (reference sequence). The CDR3 reads CASSPATYGYTF. CDR3 nucleotides: TGTGCCAGTAGTCCCGCCACTTATGGCTACACCTTC.

The rearrangement joins TRBV9 to TRBJ1-3; D gene ambiguous. V was clipped by 4 bases and J by 1 base, with 6 bases between them. Germline CDR1 and CDR2: SGDLS and YYNGEE. There are 13 residues in the CDR3. The CDR3 region is CASSPPSGNTIYF. In nucleotides, the CDR3 is TGTGCCAGCAGCCCCCCGTCTGGAAACACCATATATTTT.

The chain's CDR3 is CASSLSRRPEAFF. CDR3 nucleotide sequence: TGTGCCAGCAGCTTAAGCCGACGGCCTGAAGCTTTCTTT. The chain carries TRBV7-8 and TRBJ1-1; D call uncertain. Germline CDR1 SGHVS, CDR2 FQNEAQ. The CDR3 contains 13 residues. V was pared by 2 bases and J by 6 bases, with 10 bases between.

The chain links TRBV6-5 to TRBJ2-7; D gene unclear. Trimming pared 2 bases from V and 3 bases from J, leaving 5 bases between. Germline V gene lookup returns CDR1 MNHEY and CDR2 SVGAGI. The CDR3 is made up of 12 amino acids. The CDR3 here is CASSYDLYEQYF. The DNA for the CDR3 is TGTGCCAGCAGTTACGATCTCTACGAGCAGTACTTC.

The rearrangement links TRBV6-1 to TRBJ2-1; 11 bases match TRBD2. Trimming cost V 0 bases and J 10 bases; bases outside gene matches: 2. Per the germline V gene, CDR1 is MNHNS and CDR2 is SASEGT. The CDR3 is 14 residues long. CDR3 residues: CASSEASGRGEQFF. CDR3 in DNA: TGTGCCAGCAGTGAAGCTAGCGGGAGGGGAGAGCAGTTCTTC.

V usage is TRBV6-5 and J usage is TRBJ1-1, with D possibly being TRBD1 (5 bases). CDR3 length: 13 residues. Trimming removed 4 bases at V and 11 bases at J, with 17 bases between. The V gene's germline CDR1 is MNHEY and CDR2 SVGAGI. The CDR3 sequence is CASSSGRREGAFF. The CDR3 coding sequence is TGTGCCAGCAGTTCGGGACGGCGGGAAGGGGCTTTCTTT.

Notes on this clone: Other DNA sequences in this sample translate to the same CDR3. The chain links TRBV2 to TRBJ1-1; the D is unclear. Germline V gives CDR1 SNHLY, CDR2 FYNNEI. Between the trimmed V and J ends, which lost 1 base and 2 bases, there was a span of 8 bases. The CDR3 has 14 residues. The chain's CDR3 is CASSEDRLNTEAFF. CDR3 coding DNA: TGTGCCAGCAGTGAAGACAGACTAAACACTGAAGCTTTCTTT. Filled out from reference TRBV2 and TRBJ1-1, the complete variable domain reads EPEVTQTPSHQVTQMGQEVILRCVPISNHLYFYWYRQILGQKVEFLVSFYNNEISEKSEIFDDQFSVERPDGSNFTLKIRSTKLEDSAMYFCASSEDRLNTEAFFGQGTRLTVV.

CDR3 amino acids: CASSFGLEQYF. The CDR3 DNA follows: TGCGCCAGCAGCTTCGGCCTCGAGCAGTACTTC. The V gene is TRBV5-1, the J gene TRBJ2-7; D is undetermined. Germline lookup yields CDR1 SGHRS and CDR2 YFSETQ. The V and J ends lost 2 bases and 6 bases respectively, with 6 bases between them. The CDR3 runs to 11 residues.

The V and J genes are TRBV30 and TRBJ2-1; D is tentatively TRBD1 or TRBD2 (5 bases each). Germline V gives CDR1 GTSNPN, CDR2 SVGIG (reference sequence). CDR3 size: 12 residues. Trimming removed 3 bases at V and 5 bases at J, with 8 bases between. The CDR3 loop reads CAWSWGNNEQFF. CDR3 bases: TGTGCCTGGAGCTGGGGGAACAATGAGCAGTTCTTC.

V is TRBV27 and J is TRBJ2-1; no clear D. Germline CDR1 and CDR2: MNHEY and SMNVEV (reference sequence). This CDR3 comprises 15 residues. V lost 3 bases and J lost 4, with 13 bases in between. As DNA, the CDR3 is TGTGCCAGCAGTTTGTTAGGCCAGGCTTACAATGAGCAGTTCTTC. It is translated as CASSLLGQAYNEQFF.